This record looks at one T cell receptor (beta chain) sequence and its context. The assay was immunoSEQ multiplex PCR, and TCRdb's table has in-frame clones only and misses some. The sample has fewer than 2,500 clones, approximately 95% seen once. This entry belongs to a study of ipilimumab plus nivolumab after autologous stem cell transplantation. V gave up 4 bases and J gave up 3 bases, with 16 bases separating them. This CDR3 has 15 residues. Germline loops: CDR1 SGHTA, CDR2 FQGNSA. Starting 14 to 28 days after autologous transplant, ipilimumab 1 mg/kg was given. The chain couples TRBV7-2 to TRBJ2-7; tentatively, D is TRBD2 (7 bases). This receptor was identified in a male donor with primary mediastinal lymphoma. The sequencing used PBMCs, collected in a trial of ipilimumab plus nivolumab as post-transplant consolidation. CDR3 amino acids: CASSSPGGTFYEQYF. CDR3 DNA: TGTGCCAGCAGCTCCCCCGGGGGGACATTCTACGAGCAGTACTTC. Full variable domain (outside the CDR3, taken from reference TRBV7-2 and TRBJ2-7): GAGVSQSPSNKVTEKGKDVELRCDPISGHTALYWYRQSLGQGLEFLIYFQGNSAPDKSGLPSDRFSAERTGGSVSTLTIQRTQQEDSAVYLCASSSPGGTFYEQYFGPGTRLTVT.